This entry features one T cell receptor beta chain sequence. This clone was counted a few times. What antigen it recognizes has not been identified. Base qualities are missing; no much larger clone stands one base away. Each donor gave one peripheral blood draw, approximately 0.11 L on average, collected into heparinised tubes. A BD FACSAria II was used to sort naive, central memory, regulatory and stem cell-like memory CD4+ T cells with a panel that included CD45RO, CCR7, CD25, CD127, CD95 and CD27. A purity above 95% was achieved for all sorted populations. PBMCs were isolated immediately by Lymphoprep density gradient centrifugation and stained directly without culture. So that batch effects would be minimized, each experiment stained and sorted samples in pairs, pairing one healthy donor with one patient. The data are from a study of beta chain features in type 1 diabetes listed by TCRdb under 2018. Some background on the complete study: Mean age, gender distribution, total cell number and subset yield did not differ between patients and healthy donors. The study compared the TCRB repertoires of sorted circulating CD4+ T cell subsets in recently diagnosed type 1 diabetes patients with those in matched healthy donors. A total of 107,917,701 sorted cells were examined across all samples, and a strong correlation was observed between cell number per subset and RNA yield. Whereas all 30 or so donors provided naive and central memory subsets, regulatory and stem cell-like memory subsets were isolated from just 8 patients and roughly 8 healthy donors. Findings and caveats that apply to the study as a whole: Because the HLA sub-analyses included only small numbers of individuals, any influence of HLA type on TCRB rearrangement was left unresolved. Because cDNA rather than genomic DNA was sequenced, highly expressing activated cells could have been over-represented, although no difference in activation and CD3 levels was found between groups. Shorter templates might be favored by PCR, yet because patient and control samples were amplified and corrected together, any such skew would affect both groups equally. Naive, central memory and regulatory TCRB repertoires appeared to be more alike among patients than among healthy donors. Patients with type 1 diabetes made fewer insertions and deleted more nucleotides at VDJ recombination sites, implying thymic rearrangement abnormalities. Type 1 diabetes patients showed a moderate but significant shortening of TCRB CDR3 length in all four CD4+ subsets.

CDR1 and CDR2, looked up from the germline V gene (reference sequence), are MNHNY and SVGAGI. Reading from cysteine to phenylalanine, the CDR3 counts 14 amino acids. The only DNA kept is the CDR3, 42 bases in frame from the first base. The junction shows trimming of 7 bases on V and 0 bases on J, and the gene matches do not reach 5 bases of it. The entire isolated RNA was reverse transcribed using the High Capacity cDNA Reverse Transcription Kit, and thus expressed TCRB transcripts were sequenced. Deep immunoSEQ sequencing was applied to naive, central memory and regulatory T cell samples, giving an average of approximately 3.8 million total reads per sample. Sorted cells were lysed in RLT buffer, and RNA was extracted using DNase-treated RNeasy Micro or Mini kits according to cell number. To prevent cross-contamination, each cell subset was processed individually, whereas patient and healthy donor samples were processed jointly. The immunoSEQ multiplex PCR was used to amplify TCRB sequences from cDNA, generating 87-bp fragments that spanned the CDR3 region. Sequencing of the amplicons was done on the Illumina HiSeq platform. As for the original processing: Synthetic template baselines were used to correct PCR bias computationally, reads within Hamming distance 2 were collapsed together, and singletons that could not be merged were discarded. Reads were aligned to IMGT to assign V, D and J genes, CDR3 length, and insertions or deletions at six rearrangement sites. Within each subset, clonotype counts were normalized to the number of sorted cells before true diversity and Gini coefficients were calculated with the tcR R package. The overlap coefficient, calculated on TCRB nucleotide sequences, was used to measure repertoire sharing. Out-of-frame TCRB sequences from naive cells were analyzed to stand in for the pre-selection repertoire. The source is immuneACCESS, and TCRdb retained only in-frame sequences with V and J called. Part of the clones is not carried over; for the studies checked, unresolved V genes explain less than half of this, and the remainder is unexplained. V and J calls plus clone size are reproduced from that table; the DNA served to infer D and trimming. The sample table records approximately 360,000 clones; about 12% of these occur just once. The ten largest clones add up to approximately 0.011% of the sample.

The receptor's source is a woman aged 18-30 years with type 1 diabetes. The sequence joins TRBV6-6 to TRBJ2-7; 8 middle bases align to TRBD1. The sequenced material came from naive CD4+ T cells from blood. The sample's cell subset or site label is to be understood as: true naive CD4+ T cells. The DNA sequence follows: TGTGCCAGCACGTTTACAGGGGGCTCCTACGAGCAGTACTTC. It specifies CASTFTGGSYEQYF.